A selection of T cell receptor beta chains follows, all from one sample in a study of blood T cell repertoires in COVID-19. Measured with immunoSEQ multiplex PCR; TCRdb has only the in-frame clones, and not every one. Counted here are over 200,000 clones, 75% to 90% occurring once; the ten biggest clones make up approximately 5.4%. The source material was peripheral blood. These receptors all come from a human donor in a cohort sampled during active COVID-19. Both conserved end residues are part of each CDR3. The D gene is left open where the match is weak. Size is omitted from some rows. Given values are once, few, many or a class for expanded clones.

>TRBJ1-5|TRBV12-5|NA|once
CASGLDSIESPQHF
TGTGCTAGTGGTTTGGATAGCATCGAATCGCCCCAGCATTTT
>TRBJ1-2|TRBV18|NA|NA
CASSQVADLYGYTF
TGTGCCAGCTCACAGGTCGCGGATCTCTATGGCTACACCTTC
>TRBJ1-5|TRBV6-6|NA|NA
CASSSYSGPQHF
TGTGCCAGCAGTTCCTACTCAGGGCCCCAGCATTTT
>TRBJ1-2|TRBV4-1|TRBD1|NA
CASSQDGTVNYGYTF
TGCGCCAGCAGCCAGGACGGGACAGTCAACTATGGCTACACCTTC
>TRBJ1-4|TRBV4-1|TRBD1|NA
CASSLLPGQVATNEKLFF
TGCGCCAGCAGCCTTCTCCCGGGACAGGTGGCAACTAATGAAAAACTGTTTTTT
>TRBJ2-7|TRBV30|TRBD2|NA
CAWSVVAGVEQYF
TGTGCCTGGAGTGTGGTAGCGGGAGTTGAGCAGTACTTC
>TRBJ1-5|TRBV4-3|TRBD1|NA
CASSHGTGEGQPQHF
TGCGCCAGCAGCCACGGGACAGGGGAGGGACAGCCCCAGCATTTT
>TRBJ2-7|TRBV4-2|TRBD2|NA
CASSQEQRGSYEQYF
TGTGCCAGCAGCCAAGAGCAGCGGGGCTCCTACGAGCAGTACTTC
>TRBJ1-6|TRBV18|TRBD1|NA
CASSPGTGDNSPLHF
TGTGCCAGCTCACCAGGGACAGGTGATAATTCACCCCTCCACTTT
>TRBJ1-1|TRBV7-9|NA|NA
CASSVQGVGTEAFF
TGTGCCAGCAGCGTACAGGGTGTTGGCACTGAAGCTTTCTTT
>TRBJ2-4|TRBV18|TRBD2|once
CASSPGLEVNIQYF
TGTGCCAGCTCACCGGGACTAGAAGTAAACATTCAGTACTTC
>TRBJ2-1|TRBV28|NA|NA
CASSPPPRGNEQFF
TGTGCCAGCAGTCCCCCACCTCGGGGGAATGAGCAGTTCTTC
>TRBJ1-2|TRBV28|NA|NA
CASSLPGTTYGYTF
TGTGCCAGCAGTTTACCCGGGACAACCTATGGCTACACCTTC
>TRBJ2-5|TRBV15|NA|NA
CATSRSSQETQYF
TGTGCCACCAGCAGAAGCTCCCAAGAGACCCAGTACTTC
>TRBJ1-3|TRBV19|TRBD1|NA
CASSPWDRPGSGNTIYF
TGTGCCAGTAGTCCCTGGGACAGGCCTGGCTCTGGAAACACCATATATTTT
>TRBJ1-4|TRBV14|NA|NA
CASSLYRRDWKEKLFF
TGTGCCAGCAGCCTCTACCGCCGGGACTGGAAGGAAAAACTGTTTTTT
>TRBJ2-7|TRBV27|NA|NA
CASSSLSRESYEQYF
TGTGCCAGCAGTTCACTATCTCGGGAAAGCTACGAGCAGTACTTC
>TRBJ1-2|TRBV7-2|TRBD1|NA
CASSPGTGGNYGYTF
TGTGCCAGCAGCCCCGGGACAGGGGGCAACTATGGCTACACCTTC
>TRBJ2-4|TRBV11-1|NA|NA
CASSLAEREFKNIQYF
TGTGCCAGCAGCTTAGCCGAGAGGGAATTCAAAAACATTCAGTACTTC
>TRBJ2-3|TRBV2|NA|few
CASSEALQGTGLGGTQYF
TGTGCCAGCAGTGAAGCGCTTCAGGGGACCGGTTTAGGGGGAACGCAGTATTTT
>TRBJ2-1|TRBV25-1|TRBD1|NA
CASSQTGDSYNEQFF
TGTGCCAGCTCCCAGACAGGGGACTCCTACAATGAGCAGTTCTTC
>TRBJ2-1|TRBV11-2|TRBD2|NA
CASSLDLGSGRRNEQFF
TGTGCCAGCAGCTTAGATCTTGGTAGCGGGAGAAGGAATGAGCAGTTCTTC
>TRBJ2-7|TRBV7-8|TRBD1|NA
CASSSGTGSDEQYF
TGTGCCAGCAGCTCCGGGACAGGGTCTGACGAGCAGTACTTC
>TRBJ2-1|TRBV27|TRBD2|NA
CASSHPTSGGTREQFF
TGTGCCAGCAGTCACCCGACTAGCGGAGGGACCCGGGAGCAGTTCTTC
>TRBJ1-2|TRBV9|TRBD1|NA
CASSAGQAIPEYYGYTF
TGTGCCAGCAGCGCCGGACAGGCGATCCCCGAATACTATGGCTACACCTTC
>TRBJ2-1|TRBV11-3|NA|NA
CASSLGARYNEQFF
TGTGCCAGCAGCTTAGGGGCCCGCTACAATGAGCAGTTCTTC
>TRBJ1-1|TRBV5-6|NA|NA
CASSLEGEAAANTEAFF
TGTGCCAGCAGCTTGGAGGGCGAAGCAGCGGCGAACACTGAAGCTTTCTTT
>TRBJ2-7|TRBV7-9|TRBD1|NA
CASSLAGTGPYEQYF
TGTGCCAGCAGCTTAGCAGGGACAGGGCCCTACGAGCAGTACTTC
>TRBJ1-6|TRBV6-5|TRBD1|NA
CASSSRDRRYNSPLHF
TGTGCCAGCAGTTCTCGGGACAGGCGTTATAATTCACCCCTCCACTTT